This passage covers 31 T cell receptor beta chains from one sample sequenced in a study of T cell repertoires in cytomegalovirus infection. TCRdb re-called the reads with MiXCR, one entry per CDR3 protein. The table shows over 300,000 distinct CDR3 sequences, with roughly 15% occurring only once. Sequenced material: PBMCs. These receptors came from a human donor in good health (CMV status not recorded). Some clones in this sample may be carry-over from other donors' samples.

V is TRBV9 and J is TRBJ2-2; no clear D. This CDR3 region has 15 residues. Germline CDR1 SGDLS, CDR2 YYNGEE. Deletions cut 0 bases from V and 6 bases from J, with 12 bases between. CDR3 coding DNA: TGTGCCAGCAGCGTAGCTGCGTCCCTTCCCGGGGAGCTGTTTTTT. Translated, it gives CASSVAASLPGELFF. Filled out from reference TRBV9 and TRBJ2-2, the complete variable domain reads DSGVTQTPKHLITATGQRVTLRCSPRSGDLSVYWYQQSLDQGLQFLIQYYNGEERAKGNILERFSAQQFPDLHSELNLSSLELGDSALYFCASSVAASLPGELFFGEGSRLTVL.

This clonotype has more than one count but fewer than ten. This chain uses TRBV28 with TRBJ2-7; D perhaps matches TRBD1 (5 bases). The CDR3 length is 14 residues. CDR1 is MDHEN and CDR2 is SYDVKM in the germline V gene. V was trimmed by 2 bases and J by 4 bases, leaving 12 bases between them. The CDR3 DNA is TGTGCCAGCAGTTTAGCAGGGTCTGAATACGAGCAGTACTTC. This sequence encodes CASSLAGSEYEQYF.

The V and J genes are TRBV19 and TRBJ2-3, with 7 nucleotides matching TRBD1. The CDR3 length is 15 residues. J was trimmed by 0 bases and V by 5 bases; bases with no gene match: 5. Germline V lookup: CDR1 LNHDA, CDR2 SQIVND (reference sequence). CDR3 nucleotides: TGTGCCAGTAGTTCCGACAGGGCAAGCACAGATACGCAGTATTTT. Translating gives CASSSDRASTDTQYF.

The chain is built from TRBV27 and TRBJ1-1; D is perhaps TRBD1 (5 bases). The germline V gene encodes CDR1 MNHEY and CDR2 SMNVEV (reference sequence). The CDR3 covers 14 residues. The V and J ends lost 6 bases and 3 bases respectively, with 14 bases between them. The CDR3 nucleotides are TGTGCCAGCAGACGTGGGGCCGTTGACACTGAAGCTTTCTTT. This encodes CASRRGAVDTEAFF.

This clonotype was counted once. This likely stems from a read error, as it lies one base from a far larger clone. V usage is TRBV12-3 or TRBV12-4 and J usage is TRBJ2-7; perhaps TRBD2 as D (7 bases). CDR3 size: 14 residues. The CDR3 DNA reads TGTGCCAGCAGTTTAACGGGGGGCTCCTACGTGCAGTACTTC. Its protein is CASSLTGGSYVQYF.

This clonotype was detected a few times. This chain links TRBV6-6 with TRBJ1-1; no clear D. The CDR3 runs 13 residues. Germline V gives CDR1 MNHNY, CDR2 SVGAGI (reference sequence). Trimming cost V 7 bases and J 1 base, with 10 bases left between them. CDR3 DNA sequence: TGTGCCAGCACCCTACAGAAGAACACTGAAGCTTTCTTT. As protein: CASTLQKNTEAFF.

This rearrangement joins TRBV19 to TRBJ2-1, with D possibly being TRBD1 or TRBD2 (5 bases each). Deletions cut 5 bases from V and 4 bases from J, with 12 bases between. CDR3 length: 14 amino acids. Germline V lookup: CDR1 LNHDA, CDR2 SQIVND (reference sequence). The CDR3: CASSLRDGYNEQFF. In DNA form, the CDR3 reads TGTGCCAGTAGTCTCCGGGACGGTTACAATGAGCAGTTCTTC.

This clonotype was picked up many times. This chain uses TRBV7-9 with TRBJ2-7; no clear D. This CDR3 is built from 13 residues. Germline V gene data show CDR1 as SEHNR and CDR2 as FQNEAQ (reference sequence). Trimming left V 3 bases short and J 7 bases short, with 13 bases between. The DNA of the CDR3 is TGTGCCAGCAGCTTGTCCAGCCGCGGAGAGCAGTACTTC. As protein: CASSLSSRGEQYF.

The chain recombines TRBV7-9 with TRBJ2-7; D remains ambiguous. V was pared by 5 bases and J by 6 bases, with 11 bases between. The germline CDR1 and CDR2 sequences are SEHNR and FQNEAQ (reference sequence). The CDR3 length is 12 residues. CDR3 amino acids: CASSPALGEQYF. The CDR3 region has the DNA TGTGCCAGCAGCCCGGCTCTGGGCGAGCAGTACTTC.

The V call is TRBV5-4, the J call TRBJ2-1; TRBD2 agrees at 11 bases. This CDR3 region has 18 residues. Trimming took 1 base from V and 5 from J; bases not matched to a gene: 11. Looked up from germline, CDR1 is SGHNT and CDR2 is YYREEE (reference sequence). DNA for the CDR3: TGTGCCAGCAGCTTGAGGCTAGCGGGAGGTTTCCTCGACAATGAGCAGTTCTTC. It encodes CASSLRLAGGFLDNEQFF.

This clonotype occurred a few times. The V call is TRBV5-5, the J call TRBJ1-1; no definite D call. Germline CDR1 and CDR2: SGHKS and YYEKEE (reference sequence). V lost 4 bases and J 3 bases, leaving 16 bases between the germline ends. This CDR3 region has 15 residues. CDR3 loop: CASSLARARDTEAFF. Here the CDR3 DNA reads TGTGCCAGCAGCCTGGCAAGGGCGCGTGACACTGAAGCTTTCTTT.

This clonotype was found many times. J is TRBJ2-1 and V is TRBV7-9; a weak D match, TRBD2 (5 bases). There are 15 residues in the CDR3. Germline-derived CDR1 and CDR2 are SEHNR and FQNEAQ (reference sequence). The ends were cut back, 0 bases at V and 0 bases at J, with 6 bases in the middle. The CDR3 nucleotides are TGTGCCAGCAGCTTAGCAGGGAGCTCCTACAATGAGCAGTTCTTC. Encoded protein: CASSLAGSSYNEQFF.

For this clonotype: This could be a read error, since a much larger clone is one nucleotide away. The chain joins TRBV6-1 to TRBJ2-3, with D possibly matching TRBD2 (7 bases). V was pared by 8 bases and J by 1 base, with 19 bases between. Germline V gene sequence: CDR1 MNHNS, CDR2 SASEGT. The CDR3 runs to 16 residues. The CDR3 DNA follows: TGTGCCAGCCGAGGCTTGGGGGCGGGGGGCACAGATACGCAGTATTTT. Its translation is CASRGLGAGGTDTQYF.

This clonotype was seen at least ten times. This chain uses TRBV12-3 or TRBV12-4 with TRBJ1-1, with D perhaps matching TRBD1 (5 bases). The CDR3 is 15 amino acids. V dropped 1 base and J dropped 6 bases, with 15 bases sitting between them. In DNA, the CDR3 is TGTGCCAGCAGTTTAGGGGGACCTCCACGGGCTGAAGCTTTCTTT. Translation gives CASSLGGPPRAEAFF.

The chain links TRBV5-4 to TRBJ2-5; TRBD2 is a possible D gene (5 bases). CDR1 SGHNT and CDR2 YYREEE come from the germline V gene (reference sequence). The ends were cut back, 0 bases at V and 5 bases at J, with 8 bases in the middle. CDR3 size: 13 residues. The CDR3 reads CASSLDGVETQYF. The CDR3 nucleotides are TGTGCCAGCAGCTTGGACGGGGTCGAGACCCAGTACTTC.

This clonotype came up many times. The gene calls are TRBV12-3 or TRBV12-4 and TRBJ2-2, with D possibly being TRBD1 or TRBD2 (6 bases each). There are 16 residues in the CDR3. V was pared by 5 bases and J by 3 bases, with 16 bases between. The CDR3 spells CASSHARDTHTGELFF. The CDR3 DNA follows: TGTGCCAGCAGTCACGCGCGGGACACTCACACCGGGGAGCTGTTTTTT.

This clonotype was observed a handful of times. The chain couples TRBV4-3 to TRBJ2-1; 8 nucleotides line up with TRBD2. This CDR3 is built from 16 residues. The germline V gene has CDR1 LGHNA and CDR2 YSLEER. Trimming took 1 base from V and 4 from J; bases not matched to a gene: 6. Here the CDR3 reads CASSQGTLAVYNEQFF. As DNA, the CDR3 is TGCGCCAGCAGCCAAGGGACACTAGCGGTTTACAATGAGCAGTTCTTC.

This clonotype was detected many times. This chain connects TRBV6-6 to TRBJ1-6, with unresolved D. The CDR3 runs to 14 residues. V was cut by 5 bases and J by 8 bases, with 13 bases left in between. Germline V gene lookup returns CDR1 MNHNY and CDR2 SVGAGI (reference sequence). The CDR3 coding sequence is TGTGCCAGCAGTAAACCGGACGGGGATTCACCCCTCCACTTT. Translating it yields CASSKPDGDSPLHF.

This clonotype was seen repeatedly, ten times or more. DNA for the CDR3: TGTGCCAGCAACGCCGGGGCAGGGGGTGGGTTCTATGGCTACACCTTC. Its protein is CASNAGAGGGFYGYTF. The genes are TRBV7-2 and TRBJ1-2; TRBD1 matches at 7 bases. The CDR3 totals 16 residues. After removal of 7 bases from V and 4 bases from J, the junction contained 15 bases not matched to a gene. Germline-derived CDR1 and CDR2 are SGHTA and FQGNSA.

This clonotype was found a few times. This chain links TRBV5-1 with TRBJ1-1; D may be TRBD1 (5 bases). V lost 3 bases to trimming and J lost 0 bases, with 12 bases between them. The CDR3 has 15 amino acids. Germline V gene sequence: CDR1 SGHRS, CDR2 YFSETQ. The CDR3 coding sequence is TGCGCCAGCAGCTGGAAACAGGCAGTGAACACTGAAGCTTTCTTT. It specifies CASSWKQAVNTEAFF.

Here the CDR3 reads CASSLTGLGNEQFF. In DNA form, the CDR3 reads TGCGCCAGCAGCCTAACTGGCTTGGGGAATGAGCAGTTCTTC. This chain connects TRBV5-1 to TRBJ2-1; D is undetermined. Germline CDR1 reads SGHRS; CDR2 reads YFSETQ. The CDR3 is 14 amino acids. V was trimmed by 4 bases and J by 7 bases, leaving 15 bases between them. The complete variable domain, with remaining parts taken from reference TRBV5-1 and TRBJ2-1, reads KAGVTQTPRYLIKTRGQQVTLSCSPISGHRSVSWYQQTPGQGLQFLFEYFSETQRNKGNFPGRFSGRQFSNSRSEMNVSTLELGDSALYLCASSLTGLGNEQFFGPGTRLTVL.

In this sample, this clonotype turned up many times. The CDR3 DNA reads TGTGCCAGCAGCGCGGGACTGCTCCAAGAGACCCAGTACTTC. Amino acids: CASSAGLLQETQYF. This chain joins TRBV7-2 and TRBJ2-5; D is perhaps TRBD2 (6 bases). Looked up from germline, CDR1 is SGHTA and CDR2 is FQGNSA. This CDR3 contains 14 residues. Trimming took 5 bases from V and 1 from J, leaving 11 bases between them. The full variable domain, rest sourced from reference TRBV7-2 and TRBJ2-5, is GAGVSQSPSNKVTEKGKDVELRCDPISGHTALYWYRQSLGQGLEFLIYFQGNSAPDKSGLPSDRFSAERTGGSVSTLTIQRTQQEDSAVYLCASSAGLLQETQYFGPGTRLLVL.

CDR3 amino acids: CASNGRTVYGYTF. The CDR3, as DNA: TGTGCCAGCAACGGACGGACGGTCTATGGCTACACCTTC. The chain has TRBV7-9 and TRBJ1-2; D not certain. Germline loops: CDR1 SEHNR, CDR2 FQNEAQ (reference sequence). Trimming took 7 bases from V and 4 from J, leaving 13 bases between them. The CDR3 covers 13 residues.

At least ten counts were recorded for this clonotype. This rearrangement joins TRBV7-9 to TRBJ1-1, with D unresolved. V lost 2 bases, J lost 4 bases, and 8 bases lay in between. CDR1 and CDR2 from the germline V gene are SEHNR and FQNEAQ (reference sequence). The CDR3 is 13 amino acids. CDR3 sequence reads: CASSLMEGTEAFF. The CDR3 coding sequence is TGTGCCAGCAGCTTAATGGAAGGCACTGAAGCTTTCTTT.

This clonotype has ten or more counts. This chain's CDR3 is CASSLASGRGDTQYF. The CDR3 region has the DNA TGTGCCAGCAGCTTAGCGTCCGGTCGGGGGGATACGCAGTATTTT. The chain has TRBV7-2 and TRBJ2-3, with a possible D match to TRBD2 (6 bases). The CDR3 consists of 15 residues. Trimming took 0 bases from V and 6 from J, leaving 13 bases between them. Germline CDR1 is SGHTA and CDR2 is FQGNSA.

This chain joins TRBV20-1 and TRBJ1-2; tentatively, D is TRBD1 (5 bases). The CDR3 has 13 residues. The V and J ends lost 8 bases and 4 bases respectively, with 17 bases between them. The germline V gene has CDR1 DFQATT and CDR2 SNEGSKA (reference sequence). The CDR3 DNA is TGCAGTTCGGGGCAGCAGGCACCCTATGGCTACACCTTC. Amino acid sequence: CSSGQQAPYGYTF.

This clonotype was counted only a few times. CDR3 region: CASSSGPLYGYTF. The CDR3 DNA follows: TGTGCCAGCAGTTCGGGACCCCTCTATGGCTACACCTTC. The chain combines TRBV28 with TRBJ1-2; perhaps TRBD1 as D (5 bases). This CDR3 spans 13 amino acids. Germline-derived CDR1 and CDR2 are MDHEN and SYDVKM. The V end lost 4 bases, the J end lost 4 bases, and 10 bases lay between the germline ends.

This clonotype was counted many times. This chain links TRBV7-2 with TRBJ2-7; D gene ambiguous. The CDR3 runs to 14 residues. CDR1 and CDR2 from the germline V gene are SGHTA and FQGNSA. V was shortened by 1 base and J by 4 bases, with 11 bases between the two germline ends. CDR3 amino acids: CASSLVERAYEQYF. In DNA form, the CDR3 reads TGTGCCAGCAGCTTAGTGGAGAGAGCTTACGAGCAGTACTTC.

V usage is TRBV20-1 and J usage is TRBJ1-1; unclear D gene. Trimming removed 0 bases from V and 3 bases from J, with 11 bases in between. In germline, CDR1 is DFQATT, CDR2 SNEGSKA (reference sequence). The CDR3 spans 14 residues. The CDR3 loop reads CSARDPGGDTEAFF. The CDR3 nucleotides read TGCAGTGCTAGAGATCCGGGTGGGGACACTGAAGCTTTCTTT.

Turning to this clonotype: This may be a read error: a much more frequent sequence differs by one nucleotide. The chain recombines TRBV7-2 with TRBJ1-4; possible D gene TRBD1, 5 bases. The length of the CDR3 is 14 residues. Germline CDR1 is SGHTA and CDR2 is FQGNSA. The CDR3 spells CVSSRAGGNEKLFF. The CDR3 DNA follows: TGTGTCAGCAGCCGGGCGGGGGGTAATGAAAAACTGTTTTTT. Filled out from reference TRBV7-2 and TRBJ1-4, the complete variable domain reads GAGVSQSPSNKVTEKGKDVELRCDPISGHTALYWYRQSLGQGLEFLIYFQGNSAPDKSGLPSDRFSAERTGGSVSTLTIQRTQQEDSAVYLCVSSRAGGNEKLFFGSGTQLSVL.

This clonotype was seen more than once but under ten times. This chain connects TRBV2 to TRBJ2-2; TRBD2 might be the D (5 bases). Germline V gene data show CDR1 as SNHLY and CDR2 as FYNNEI. This CDR3 is 14 amino acids long. The V gene lost 3 bases and the J gene lost 6 bases, with 11 bases spanning the gap. CDR3 nucleotide sequence: TGTGCCAGCAGTGAGCTGTTCGGGGCCGGGGAGCTGTTTTTT. It is translated as CASSELFGAGELFF.